This is a list of T cell receptor beta chains from one sample in a study of CD8 T cells in Susac syndrome. TCRdb reprocessed the immunoSEQ multiplex PCR reads via MiXCR and lists one record per CDR3 protein. The sample holds some 200,000 distinct CDR3 sequences, about 93% seen once. Sequencing input: CD8+ T cells from PBMCs. Receptors were obtained from a human donor with multiple sclerosis. Both conserved end residues are part of each CDR3. The D gene is left open where the match is weak. Clone size is not always given. Where it is, it says once, few, many or a class for expanded clones.

V	D	size	J	DNA	CDR3
TRBV2	-	-	TRBJ2-6	TGTGCCAGCAGTGTAGAGGTCAGGGGGGGCTCTGGGGCCAACGTCCTGACTTTC	CASSVEVRGGSGANVLTF
TRBV14	TRBD1	-	TRBJ1-2	TGTGCCAGCAGCCAGGAACAGGGGGATGGCTACACCTTC	CASSQEQGDGYTF
TRBV2	-	-	TRBJ2-7	TGTGCCAGCAGTGATATGAGGGCTATAACCTACGAGCAGTACTTC	CASSDMRAITYEQYF
TRBV28	-	-	TRBJ1-4	TGTGCCAGCAGTTTCCCCAACCAACGGGAAAAACTGTTTTTT	CASSFPNQREKLFF
TRBV20-1	TRBD1	-	TRBJ1-1	TGCAGTGCTATAATTCGGACAGGGAGGAACACTGAAGCTTTCTTT	CSAIIRTGRNTEAFF
TRBV7-9	-	-	TRBJ1-2	TGTGCCAGCAGCTTAGGACTCTTTGGCTACACCTTC	CASSLGLFGYTF
TRBV12-3/TRBV12-4	-	-	TRBJ2-5	TGTGCCAGTAACCCCTCCTGGGGACAAGAGACCCAGTACTTC	CASNPSWGQETQYF
TRBV19	-	-	TRBJ1-4	TGTGCCAGTAGCCGACGGGCAGGGTCGGAACTGTTTTTT	CASSRRAGSELFF
TRBV5-4	-	-	TRBJ2-3	TGTGCCAGCAGGGCCCCGGGGCCGACCACAGATACGCAGTATTTT	CASRAPGPTTDTQYF
TRBV20-1	-	-	TRBJ1-2	TGCAGTGCTAGAAGCGGGGCTGGGGGCTACACCTTC	CSARSGAGGYTF
TRBV3-1	-	-	TRBJ1-2	TGTGCCAGCAGCGGGGGCCAATATGGCTACACCTTC	CASSGGQYGYTF
TRBV20-1	TRBD1	-	TRBJ2-7	TGCAGTGCTAGCGGCGGGGACAGGGTGTTCCCCTACGAGCAGTACTTC	CSASGGDRVFPYEQYF
TRBV12-3/TRBV12-4	-	-	TRBJ2-1	TGTGCCAGCAGTTTTTCCCCCGGGAACTCCTACAATGAGCAGTTCTTC	CASSFSPGNSYNEQFF
TRBV6-1	TRBD1	once	TRBJ2-7	TGTGCCAGCATGATCGGGACAGGGGGCCGAGAGCAGTACTTC	CASMIGTGGREQYF
TRBV3-1	TRBD1	-	TRBJ2-5	TGTGCCAGCAGCCAAGATTCCGGACAGGCCGAGACCCAGTACTTC	CASSQDSGQAETQYF
TRBV7-9	-	-	TRBJ2-7	TGTGCCAGCCGACAGGGAGGATACGAGCAGTACTTC	CASRQGGYEQYF
TRBV7-8	TRBD2	once	TRBJ2-7	TGTGCCAGCAGCCCTCCCTCACACTCACCCCTTCCGGGAGGGGAGCAGTACTTC	CASSPPSHSPLPGGEQYF
TRBV19	TRBD2	-	TRBJ2-1	TGTGCCAGTAGTATCGGGGCGATAGCGGGCTACAATGAGCAGTTCTTC	CASSIGAIAGYNEQFF
TRBV7-9	-	-	TRBJ1-1	TGTGCCAGCAGACGGTTAGGCGACCGGGACACTGAAGCTTTCTTT	CASRRLGDRDTEAFF
TRBV10-3	TRBD2	-	TRBJ2-3	TGTGCCATCAGTGAGTCCTTAGCGGGGTGGCTCCTTAGCACAGATACGCAGTATTTT	CAISESLAGWLLSTDTQYF
TRBV13	-	-	TRBJ2-1	TGTGCCAGCAGCTTTCAGCAGAATGAGCAGTTCTTC	CASSFQQNEQFF
TRBV19	TRBD1	-	TRBJ2-7	TGTGCCAGTTTTGACAGGGTCTCTCCCTCTGTCAACGAGCAGTACTTC	CASFDRVSPSVNEQYF
TRBV19	TRBD1	once	TRBJ2-5	TGTGCCAGTACCAAGACAGGGGAGGAGACCCAGTACTTC	CASTKTGEETQYF
TRBV29-1	TRBD1	-	TRBJ2-7	TGCAGCGTGGTGGACAGGGTCCACGAGCAGTACTTC	CSVVDRVHEQYF
TRBV7-6	-	-	TRBJ2-3	TGTGCCAGCAGCTTAGGGCGTAGCGGACACACAGATACGCAGTATTTT	CASSLGRSGHTDTQYF
TRBV7-9	TRBD2	-	TRBJ2-1	TGTGCCCTGACTAGCGGGAGTTTAAATGAGCAGTTCTTC	CALTSGSLNEQFF
TRBV27	-	-	TRBJ2-7	TGTGCCAGCAGTTTAACCGGACGGCCAATTTACGAGCAGTACTTC	CASSLTGRPIYEQYF
TRBV4-2	-	-	TRBJ1-1	TGTGCCAGCAGCCAAGTGGCATACACTGAAGCTTTCTTT	CASSQVAYTEAFF
TRBV30	TRBD2	-	TRBJ2-3	TGTGCCGTGTGGAGGATAGCGGGAACAGATACGCAGTATTTT	CAVWRIAGTDTQYF
TRBV9	-	few	TRBJ1-1	TGTGCCAGCGAGCCCGGGGCCTCCATGAACACTGAAGCTTTCTTT	CASEPGASMNTEAFF
TRBV10-2	-	-	TRBJ1-1	TGCGCCAGCGGGGGGGTCGCTGAAGTTTTCTTT	CASGGVAEVFF
TRBV30	TRBD1	-	TRBJ1-1	TGTGCCTGGAGTTTCGGACAGGGGAACACTGAAGCTTTCTTT	CAWSFGQGNTEAFF
TRBV19	TRBD1	once	TRBJ2-7	TGTGCCAGTAGTGACGGACAGGACCGCTCCTACGAGCAGTACTTC	CASSDGQDRSYEQYF
TRBV13	TRBD2	-	TRBJ2-3	TGTGCCAGCAGCTTAGGGACTAGCGGGACAGATACGCAGTATTTT	CASSLGTSGTDTQYF
TRBV20-1	-	-	TRBJ1-2	TGCAGTGCTCGTTTAATTTGGACAGCTTATCTTTATGGCTACACCTTC	CSARLIWTAYLYGYTF
TRBV6-2/TRBV6-3	TRBD2	-	TRBJ2-3	TGTGCCAGCAGCCTGGCTAGCGGGGGGGTAGATATGCAGTATTTT	CASSLASGGVDMQYF
TRBV3-1	-	-	TRBJ1-1	TGTGCCAGCAGCCAGACGACAGGCGCGAACACTGAAGCTTTCTTT	CASSQTTGANTEAFF
TRBV3-1	-	-	TRBJ2-1	TGTGCCAGCAGCTCCCTCGAAGGGGGGGTCTCCTACAATGAGCAGTTCTTC	CASSSLEGGVSYNEQFF
TRBV15	-	-	TRBJ2-7	TGTGCCACCAGCAGAGATACAGACCCCTACGAGCAGTACTTC	CATSRDTDPYEQYF
TRBV30	-	once	TRBJ1-1	TGTGCGTCGTCGGGGGGCACTCACACTGAAGCTTTCTTT	CASSGGTHTEAFF
TRBV6-2/TRBV6-3	-	-	TRBJ1-2	TGTGCCAGCAGTGCCCCGGATTATCTCAACTATGGCTACACCTTC	CASSAPDYLNYGYTF
TRBV3-1	-	once	TRBJ2-7	TGTGCCAGCAGCCTCTCCCCTCTAGGGGGCTACGAGCAGTACTTC	CASSLSPLGGYEQYF
TRBV24-1	TRBD1	-	TRBJ2-7	TGTGCCACCGGGAACAGGGGGAACGAGCAGTACTTC	CATGNRGNEQYF
TRBV19	TRBD1	-	TRBJ2-7	TGTGCCAGTAGTATCGGGACAGGGTCATCCCAAGGGATCTACGAGCAGTACTTC	CASSIGTGSSQGIYEQYF
TRBV15	-	-	TRBJ1-1	TGTGCCACCAGCCTCCGGGCCTTCAACACTGAAGCTTTCTTT	CATSLRAFNTEAFF
TRBV4-1	-	-	TRBJ2-3	TGCGCCAGCAGCCCACCCCGGGATACGCAGTATTTT	CASSPPRDTQYF
TRBV27	-	-	TRBJ1-1	TGTGCCAGCAGTTCCCAGGGAAGGGGCACTGAAGCTTTCTTT	CASSSQGRGTEAFF
TRBV4-3	-	-	TRBJ1-2	TGCGCCAGCAGCCAAGATACCTGGGGAGCTAACTATGGCTACACCTTC	CASSQDTWGANYGYTF
TRBV29-1	TRBD1	-	TRBJ2-7	TGCAGCGTTCAGGGGGATAAGATTTACGAGCAGTACTTC	CSVQGDKIYEQYF
TRBV5-8	TRBD1	-	TRBJ1-5	TGTGCCAGCAGGCCGGGACAGGGGGCTTATCAGCCCCAGCATTTT	CASRPGQGAYQPQHF
TRBV4-3	TRBD1	-	TRBJ2-7	TGCGCCAGCAGCCAAGCAGAGGGGGCCTTCTACGAGCAGTACTTC	CASSQAEGAFYEQYF